This TCR beta chain is drawn from a study of blood T cell repertoires in COVID-19. Across the whole study: Sample material is recorded as cDNA or gDNA derived from T cells, B-cell-depleted T cells, or PBMCs.

Concerning this clone itself: This sample also contains other DNA sequences that code for the same CDR3.

Authors' processing steps: Estimates of nucleated cell counts were drawn from the amplification of reference gene primers. Data came from immunoSEQ multiplex PCR; TCRdb stores just in-frame clones and leaves some out. V and J calls plus clone size are reproduced from that table; the DNA served to infer D and trimming. Of 200,000 to 250,000 clones listed, approximately 80% are singletons. Participants reported their clinical history, and cohort assignment relied on those reports. CDR3 size: 14 residues. The junction had 7 bases not matched to a gene; V was cut back by 6 bases and J by 2 bases. Per germline, CDR1 SEHNR and CDR2 FQNEAQ (reference sequence).

The sequencing sample was made of PBMCs or T cells enriched from blood (not recorded which). The TCR originated in a man aged 55 to 70 who had recovered from COVID-19. The chain combines TRBV7-9 with TRBJ2-7, with 7 bases identical to TRBD1. The CDR3 reads CASRPEGQTYEQYF. CDR3 nucleotide sequence: TGTGCCAGCAGACCAGAGGGACAGACCTACGAGCAGTACTTC.